One and the same sample provided the 27 T cell receptor beta chains below, sequenced in a study of blood T cell repertoires in COVID-19. Profiling relied on immunoSEQ multiplex PCR, and the TCRdb table lists in-frame clones only, not all of them. The sample records around 190,000 clones, roughly 85% being singletons. Material for sequencing was peripheral blood. The receptors shown here come from a woman aged 55-75 years with acute or convalescent COVID-19.

The CDR3 DNA follows: TGTGCCAGCAGTGAACTGGGGGCAAGTATGCGCAATCAGCCCCAGCATTTT. Its protein is CASSELGASMRNQPQHF. J is TRBJ1-5 and V is TRBV6-1, with D perhaps TRBD1 (6 bases). The germline V gene encodes CDR1 MNHNS and CDR2 SASEGT. The CDR3 extends over 17 amino acids. Trimming removed 2 bases from V and 2 bases from J, with 16 bases in between.

This chain uses TRBV2 with TRBJ1-1; the D gene is possibly TRBD1 (6 bases). Between the trimmed V and J ends, which lost 5 bases and 9 bases, there was a span of 19 bases. Germline V gives CDR1 SNHLY, CDR2 FYNNEI. The CDR3 consists of 14 residues. DNA of the CDR3: TGTGCCAGCAGTACCCCGGGACAAAAAGGGCAAGCTTTCTTT. Its protein product is CASSTPGQKGQAFF.

This clone appeared once. This sequence joins TRBV7-2 and TRBJ2-7, with 11 bases that match TRBD2. J gave up 4 bases and V 5 bases, and 7 bases lay outside the gene matches. CDR1 and CDR2 (germline): SGHTA, FQGNSA. CDR3 length equals 15 residues. CDR3 coding DNA: TGTGCCAGCAGCCCCACTAGCGGGAGTACGTACGAGCAGTACTTC. This sequence encodes CASSPTSGSTYEQYF.

Of note for this clone: At one end, the junction sequence differs from germline, possibly due to a read error. Here the CDR3 DNA reads TGTGCTAGCAGCCGGGACAGTTCTACGGAAGCTTTCTTT. Protein: CASSRDSSTEAFF. The rearrangement uses TRBV7-7 and TRBJ1-1; 7 bases match TRBD1. This CDR3 is 13 amino acids long. CDR1 is SSHAT, CDR2 FNYEAQ, per germline (reference sequence). Using reference TRBV7-7 and TRBJ1-1 for the parts outside the CDR3, the full variable domain is GAGVSQSPRYKVTKRGQDVTLRCDPISSHATLYWYQQALGQGPEFLTYFNYEAQPDKSGLPSDRFSAERPEGSISTLTIQRTEQRDSAMYRCASSRDSSTEAFFGQGTRLTVV.

This chain's CDR3 is CASSQDQGAEQYV. The CDR3 bases are TGTGCCAGCAGCCAAGATCAAGGAGCCGAGCAGTACGTC. The rearrangement joins TRBV3-1 (or the pseudogene TRBV3-2) to TRBJ2-7; no clear D gene. V was clipped by 0 bases and J by 6 bases, with 9 bases between them. The CDR3 has 13 residues. The germline V gene encodes CDR1 LGHDT and CDR2 YNNKEL (reference sequence).

The rearrangement links TRBV18 to TRBJ2-7; 9 bases match TRBD2. The length of the CDR3 is 15 residues. Germline CDR1 reads KGHSH; CDR2 reads LQKENI. V shed 3 bases, J shed 5 bases, and the junction held 8 bases outside the gene matches. In DNA form, the CDR3 reads TGTGCCAGCTCACCTCTTAGCGGGAGCAGGGACGAGCAGTACTTC. Its translation: CASSPLSGSRDEQYF.

The chain recombines TRBV18 with TRBJ1-5; D might be TRBD1 (6 bases). The CDR3 is 15 residues long. V was pared by 1 base and J by 2 bases, with 9 bases between. Per germline, CDR1 KGHSH and CDR2 LQKENI. This CDR3 is CASSPLQGGNQPQHF. The DNA of the CDR3 is TGTGCCAGCTCACCACTACAGGGTGGCAATCAGCCCCAGCATTTT.

This clone has just one count. The rearrangement joins TRBV5-8 to TRBJ1-1; D gene unclear. CDR3 length: 16 residues. CDR1 is SGHTS and CDR2 is YDEGEE in the germline V gene. Trimming took 1 base from V and 1 from J, leaving 14 bases between them. As DNA, the CDR3 is TGTGCCAGCAGCTTGAGCCCAGGTTGGTCGAACACTGAAGCTTTCTTT. Amino acids: CASSLSPGWSNTEAFF.

This rearrangement joins TRBV7-5 to TRBJ2-7; the table's D gene call, TRBD2, was not cross checked with the DNA. TRBV7-5 is a pseudogene. There are 16 residues in the CDR3. The CDR3 sequence is CARSLARAGDPYEQYV. For the CDR3, the DNA is TGTGCCAGAAGCTTAGCACGAGCGGGAGACCCCTACGAGCAGTACGTC.

On this clone: This same CDR3 is encoded by further DNA sequences in the sample. V is TRBV7-9 and J is TRBJ1-1, with unresolved D. Trimming shortened V by 2 bases and J by 3 bases, and 7 bases separated the two germline ends. Germline lookup yields CDR1 SEHNR and CDR2 FQNEAQ (reference sequence). The CDR3 contains 13 residues. The CDR3 reads CASSLLADTEAFF. Here the CDR3 DNA reads TGTGCCAGCAGCTTACTGGCAGACACTGAAGCTTTCTTT.

CDR3 in amino acids: CASSTPGLAGVYEQFF. The DNA of the CDR3 is TGTGCCAGTAGTACGCCGGGACTAGCGGGAGTATATGAGCAGTTCTTC. This chain links TRBV19 with TRBJ2-1; 14 nucleotides align to TRBD2. The V gene end was trimmed by 4 bases and the J gene end by 8 bases; junction bases not matched to a gene: 7. This CDR3 spans 16 amino acids. CDR1 LNHDA and CDR2 SQIVND come from the germline V gene (reference sequence).

CDR3 in DNA: TGTGCCAGCACCCAAATGACAGTACAGTTCTTC. It yields the protein CASTQMTVQFF. V usage is TRBV28 and J usage is TRBJ2-1; D may be TRBD1 (5 bases). The CDR3 extends over 11 amino acids. The V gene lost 7 bases and the J gene lost 13 bases, with 14 bases spanning the gap. Germline V CDR1 and CDR2: MDHEN, SYDVKM.

This clone was recorded many times. The rearrangement uses TRBV2 and TRBJ1-5; D may be TRBD1 (6 bases). Per the germline V gene, CDR1 is SNHLY and CDR2 is FYNNEI. The CDR3 loop spans 13 amino acids. The V end was cut by 6 bases, the J end by 2 bases, with 8 bases between. The CDR3 sequence: CASSPGGNQPQHF. The CDR3 DNA is TGTGCCAGCAGCCCAGGGGGCAATCAGCCCCAGCATTTT.

The chain carries TRBV19 and TRBJ2-7; D gene uncertain. V lost 4 bases and J 2 bases, leaving 15 bases between the germline ends. Per the germline V gene, CDR1 is LNHDA and CDR2 is SQIVND (reference sequence). CDR3 size: 15 residues. In nucleotides, the CDR3 is TGTGCCAGTAGTAGCCCAGCGAATTACACCTACGAGCAGTACTTC. Translating it yields CASSSPANYTYEQYF.

This chain links TRBV9 with TRBJ2-1, with 7 bases lining up with TRBD2. CDR3 size: 13 residues. Germline CDR1 and CDR2: SGDLS and YYNGEE. The V segment lost 4 bases and the J segment 9 bases; nucleotides outside the gene matches: 7. The CDR3 reads CASSLLAGAEQFF. CDR3 nucleotide sequence: TGTGCCAGCAGCTTGCTCGCGGGAGCTGAGCAGTTCTTC.

V is TRBV28 and J is TRBJ2-5; tentative D call: TRBD1 (6 bases). The V and J ends lost 7 bases and 2 bases respectively, with 14 bases between them. Germline loops: CDR1 MDHEN, CDR2 SYDVKM. The CDR3 extends over 14 amino acids. This CDR3 is CASTSGGLQETQYF. The DNA of the CDR3 is TGTGCCAGCACGTCTGGGGGCTTACAAGAGACCCAGTACTTC. Filled out from reference TRBV28 and TRBJ2-5, the complete variable domain reads DVKVTQSSRYLVKRTGEKVFLECVQDMDHENMFWYRQDPGLGLRLIYFSYDVKMKEKGDIPEGYSVSREKKERFSLILESASTNQTSMYLCASTSGGLQETQYFGPGTRLLVL.

The CDR3: CASTLYPFGGYTF. For the CDR3, the DNA is TGTGCCAGCACCCTGTATCCCTTCGGTGGCTACACCTTC. The rearrangement links TRBV12-3 or TRBV12-4 to TRBJ1-2; D unclear. V shed 7 bases and J shed 7 bases, with 16 bases lying between them. This CDR3 contains 13 residues.

The V and J genes are TRBV7-9 and TRBJ1-1; D is ambiguous. Germline values: CDR1 SEHNR, CDR2 FQNEAQ (reference sequence). V shed 1 base and J shed 5 bases, with 11 bases lying between them. The length of the CDR3 is 14 residues. Here the CDR3 DNA reads TGTGCCAGCAGCTTAGGCCCGGGAGGTACTGAAGCTTTCTTT. Translation gives CASSLGPGGTEAFF.

V and J are TRBV27 and TRBJ2-1; 12 nucleotides agree with TRBD2. Germline-derived CDR1 and CDR2 are MNHEY and SMNVEV (reference sequence). V was clipped by 4 bases and J by 4 bases; unmatched bases: 2. The CDR3 covers 15 residues. The CDR3 coding sequence is TGTGCCAGCAGTTCCGGACTAGCGGGATACAATGAGCAGTTCTTC. Translation gives CASSSGLAGYNEQFF.

The chain joins TRBV5-1 to TRBJ2-4, with a possible D match to TRBD2 (6 bases). This CDR3 is 16 amino acids long. Germline values: CDR1 SGHRS, CDR2 YFSETQ. V lost 1 base and J lost 9, with 20 bases in between. CDR3 in amino acids: CASSLIGVRDLSIQYF. The CDR3 nucleotides are TGCGCCAGCAGCTTGATCGGTGTGAGGGACTTGAGCATTCAGTACTTC. Using reference TRBV5-1 and TRBJ2-4 for the parts outside the CDR3, the full variable domain is KAGVTQTPRYLIKTRGQQVTLSCSPISGHRSVSWYQQTPGQGLQFLFEYFSETQRNKGNFPGRFSGRQFSNSRSEMNVSTLELGDSALYLCASSLIGVRDLSIQYFGAGTRLSVL.

The chain joins TRBV6-1 to TRBJ1-5; 9 nucleotides agree with TRBD1. Germline V gene data show CDR1 as MNHNS and CDR2 as SASEGT. This CDR3 is built from 14 residues. V shed 2 bases, J shed 9 bases, and the junction held 5 bases outside the gene matches. Here the CDR3 DNA reads TGTGCCAGCAGTGAAAGGCGGACAGGGGTGCCCCAGCATTTT. Translated, it gives CASSERRTGVPQHF.

V is TRBV5-4 and J is TRBJ1-4; perhaps TRBD1 as D (5 bases). V was pared by 5 bases and J by 8 bases, with 19 bases between. CDR1 is SGHNT and CDR2 is YYREEE in the germline V gene (reference sequence). The CDR3 totals 15 residues. CDR3 bases: TGTGCCAGCAGTATCCGGGACTCGGGCGGGGAAAAACTGTTTTTT. It yields the protein CASSIRDSGGEKLFF.

The chain uses TRBV6-6 and TRBJ2-2, with 9 bases identical to TRBD2. V lost 5 bases and J lost 7; bases outside the gene matches: 14. The germline gives CDR1 MNHNY, CDR2 SVGAGI (reference sequence). The length of the CDR3 is 17 residues. The CDR3 loop is CASSLSSGMNFIGELFF. For the CDR3, the DNA is TGTGCCAGCAGTCTTTCTAGCGGGATGAATTTTATCGGGGAGCTGTTTTTT.

The genes are TRBV5-1 and TRBJ1-1; tentative D call: TRBD1 (5 bases). The V end was cut by 0 bases, the J end by 0 bases, with 12 bases between. The CDR3 extends over 16 amino acids. Germline CDR1 reads SGHRS; CDR2 reads YFSETQ. Here the CDR3 reads CASSLGQNFMNTEAFF. The CDR3 region has the DNA TGCGCCAGCAGCTTGGGACAGAACTTTATGAACACTGAAGCTTTCTTT.

This clone was detected only once. This rearrangement joins TRBV14 to TRBJ2-7; TRBD1 matches at 8 bases. The CDR3 runs 15 residues. The V segment lost 0 bases and the J segment 1 base; nucleotides outside the gene matches: 2. From germline, CDR1 is SGHDN and CDR2 FVKESK. This CDR3 reads CASSQDGTGSYEQYF. The DNA of the CDR3 is TGTGCCAGCAGCCAAGATGGGACAGGATCCTACGAGCAGTACTTC.

This chain joins TRBV5-1 and TRBJ1-1, with TRBD1 matching over 7 bases. V was pared by 5 bases and J by 2 bases, with 6 bases of the junction left unmatched. The CDR3 sequence is 14 residues long. From germline, CDR1 is SGHRS and CDR2 YFSETQ. The CDR3 reads CASSWGQTNTEAFF. CDR3 in DNA: TGCGCCAGCAGTTGGGGACAGACCAACACTGAAGCTTTCTTT.

The chain carries TRBV9 and TRBJ2-2, with D unclear. From germline, CDR1 is SGDLS and CDR2 YYNGEE. Trimming removed 0 bases from V and 0 bases from J, with 6 bases in between. This CDR3 has 15 amino acids. CDR3 amino acids: CASSVGSSNTGELFF. CDR3 sequence (DNA): TGTGCCAGCAGCGTAGGTAGCTCGAACACCGGGGAGCTGTTTTTT.